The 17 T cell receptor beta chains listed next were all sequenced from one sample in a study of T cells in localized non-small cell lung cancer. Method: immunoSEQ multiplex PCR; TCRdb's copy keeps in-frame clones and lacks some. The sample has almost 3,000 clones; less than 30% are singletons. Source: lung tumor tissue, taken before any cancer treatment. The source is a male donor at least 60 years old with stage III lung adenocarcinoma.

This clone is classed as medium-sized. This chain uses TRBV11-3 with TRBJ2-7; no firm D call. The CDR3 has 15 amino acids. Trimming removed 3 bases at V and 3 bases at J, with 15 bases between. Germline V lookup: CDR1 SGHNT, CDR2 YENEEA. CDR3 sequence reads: CASSLGIQQIYEQYF. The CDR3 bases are TGTGCCAGCAGCTTGGGAATCCAACAAATCTACGAGCAGTACTTC.

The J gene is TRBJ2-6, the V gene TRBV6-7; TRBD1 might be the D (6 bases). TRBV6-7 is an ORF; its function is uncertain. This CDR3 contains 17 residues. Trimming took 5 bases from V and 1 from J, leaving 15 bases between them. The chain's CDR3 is CASSGQGSLSGANVLTF. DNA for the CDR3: TGTGCCAGCAGTGGGCAGGGGTCGCTTTCTGGGGCCAACGTCCTGACTTTC.

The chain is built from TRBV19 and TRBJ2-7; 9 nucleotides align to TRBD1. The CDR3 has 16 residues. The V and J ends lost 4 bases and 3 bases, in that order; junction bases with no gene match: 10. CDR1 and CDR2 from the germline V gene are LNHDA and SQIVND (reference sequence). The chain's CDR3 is CASSKTLGQGIYEQYF. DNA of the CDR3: TGTGCCAGTAGTAAGACCCTGGGACAGGGCATCTACGAGCAGTACTTC. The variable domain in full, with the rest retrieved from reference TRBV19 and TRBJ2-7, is DGGITQSPKYLFRKEGQNVTLSCEQNLNHDAMYWYRQDPGQGLRLIYYSQIVNDFQKGDIAEGYSVSREKKESFPLTVTSAQKNPTAFYLCASSKTLGQGIYEQYFGPGTRLTVT.

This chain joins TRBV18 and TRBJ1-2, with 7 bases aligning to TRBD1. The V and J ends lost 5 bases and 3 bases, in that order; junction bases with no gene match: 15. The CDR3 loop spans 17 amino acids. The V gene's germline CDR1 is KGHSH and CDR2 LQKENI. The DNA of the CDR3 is TGTGCCAGCTCAACGGGTCGTCGACAGGGAGGGGACTATGGCTACACCTTC. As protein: CASSTGRRQGGDYGYTF.

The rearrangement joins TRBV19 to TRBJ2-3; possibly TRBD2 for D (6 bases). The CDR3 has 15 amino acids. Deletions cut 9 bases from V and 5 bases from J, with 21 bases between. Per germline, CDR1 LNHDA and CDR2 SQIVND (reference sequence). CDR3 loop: CASGPGAGRGDTQYF. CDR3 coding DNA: TGTGCCAGCGGCCCTGGAGCGGGTCGGGGAGATACGCAGTATTTT.

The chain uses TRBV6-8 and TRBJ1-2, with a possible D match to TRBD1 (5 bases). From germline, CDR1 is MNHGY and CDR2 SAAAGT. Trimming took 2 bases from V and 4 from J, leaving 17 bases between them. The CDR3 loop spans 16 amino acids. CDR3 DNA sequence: TGTGCCAGCAGTTACACGCGACAGAGTCCCCTCTATGGCTACACCTTC. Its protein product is CASSYTRQSPLYGYTF.

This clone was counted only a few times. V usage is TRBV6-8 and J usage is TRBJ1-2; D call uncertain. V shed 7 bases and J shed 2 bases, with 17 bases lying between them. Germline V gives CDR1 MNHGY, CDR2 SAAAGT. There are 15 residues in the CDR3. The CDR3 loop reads CASTTAAGGNYGYTF. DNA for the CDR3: TGTGCCAGCACCACGGCGGCGGGAGGAAACTATGGCTACACCTTC.

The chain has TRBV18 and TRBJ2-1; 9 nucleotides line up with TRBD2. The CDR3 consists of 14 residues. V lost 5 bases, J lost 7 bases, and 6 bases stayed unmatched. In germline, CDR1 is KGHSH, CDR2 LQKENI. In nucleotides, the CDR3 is TGTGCCAGCTCAGTTTCTAGCGGGACGAATGAGCAGTTCTTC. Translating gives CASSVSSGTNEQFF.

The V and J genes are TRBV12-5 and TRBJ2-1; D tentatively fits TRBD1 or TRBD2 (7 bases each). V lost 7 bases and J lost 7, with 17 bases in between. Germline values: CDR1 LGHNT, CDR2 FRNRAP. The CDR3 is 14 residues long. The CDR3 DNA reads TGTGCTAGTGCCGACCCAGGGGGAGGGAATGAGCAGTTCTTC. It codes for CASADPGGGNEQFF.

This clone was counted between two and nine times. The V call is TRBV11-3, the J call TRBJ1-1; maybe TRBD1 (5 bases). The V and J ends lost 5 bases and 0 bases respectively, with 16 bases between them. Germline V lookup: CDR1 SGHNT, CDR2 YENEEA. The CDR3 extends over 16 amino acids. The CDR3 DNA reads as TGTGCCAGCAGCCCTCGGACAACCTCCTTGAACACTGAAGCTTTCTTT. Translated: CASSPRTTSLNTEAFF.

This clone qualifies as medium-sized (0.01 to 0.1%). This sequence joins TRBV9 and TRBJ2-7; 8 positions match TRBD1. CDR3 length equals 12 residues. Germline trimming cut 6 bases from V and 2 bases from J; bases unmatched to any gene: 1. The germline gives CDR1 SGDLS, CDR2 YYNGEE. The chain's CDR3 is CASKDRAYEQYF. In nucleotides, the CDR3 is TGTGCCAGCAAGGACAGGGCCTACGAGCAGTACTTC.

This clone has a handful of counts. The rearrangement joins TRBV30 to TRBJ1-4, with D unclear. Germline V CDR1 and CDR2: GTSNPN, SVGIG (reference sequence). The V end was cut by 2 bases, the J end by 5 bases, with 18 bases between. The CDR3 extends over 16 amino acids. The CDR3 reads CAWSPGPGLGNEKLFF. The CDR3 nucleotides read TGTGCCTGGAGTCCAGGCCCCGGTCTCGGGAATGAAAAACTGTTTTTT. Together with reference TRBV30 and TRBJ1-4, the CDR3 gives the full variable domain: SQTIHQWPATLVQPVGSPLSLECTVEGTSNPNLYWYRQAAGRGLQLLFYSVGIGQISSEVPQNLSASRPQDRQFILSSKKLLLSDSGFYLCAWSPGPGLGNEKLFFGSGTQLSVL.

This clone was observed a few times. CDR3 in amino acids: CASRASGRPSYEQYF. The DNA of the CDR3 is TGTGCCAGCAGAGCTAGCGGGAGGCCCTCCTACGAGCAGTACTTC. V and J are TRBV6-8 and TRBJ2-7, with 11 bases matching TRBD2. Germline V gives CDR1 MNHGY, CDR2 SAAAGT. This CDR3 is 15 amino acids long. J lost 0 bases, V lost 6 bases, and 4 bases had no gene match.

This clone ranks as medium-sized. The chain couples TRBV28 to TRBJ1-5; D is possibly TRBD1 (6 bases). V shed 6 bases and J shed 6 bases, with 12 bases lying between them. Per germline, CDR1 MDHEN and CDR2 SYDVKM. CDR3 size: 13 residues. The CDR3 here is CASSLGGVQPQHF. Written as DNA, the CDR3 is TGTGCCAGCAGCTTAGGGGGAGTTCAGCCCCAGCATTTT. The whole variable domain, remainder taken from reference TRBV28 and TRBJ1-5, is DVKVTQSSRYLVKRTGEKVFLECVQDMDHENMFWYRQDPGLGLRLIYFSYDVKMKEKGDIPEGYSVSREKKERFSLILESASTNQTSMYLCASSLGGVQPQHFGDGTRLSIL.

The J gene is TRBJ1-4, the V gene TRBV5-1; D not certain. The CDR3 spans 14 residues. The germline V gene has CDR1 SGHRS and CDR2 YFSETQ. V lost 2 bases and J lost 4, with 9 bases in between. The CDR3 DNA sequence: TGCGCCAGCAGCTTAGCTCGGGGTAATGAAAAACTGTTTTTT. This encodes CASSLARGNEKLFF. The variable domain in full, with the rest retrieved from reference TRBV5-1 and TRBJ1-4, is KAGVTQTPRYLIKTRGQQVTLSCSPISGHRSVSWYQQTPGQGLQFLFEYFSETQRNKGNFPGRFSGRQFSNSRSEMNVSTLELGDSALYLCASSLARGNEKLFFGSGTQLSVL.

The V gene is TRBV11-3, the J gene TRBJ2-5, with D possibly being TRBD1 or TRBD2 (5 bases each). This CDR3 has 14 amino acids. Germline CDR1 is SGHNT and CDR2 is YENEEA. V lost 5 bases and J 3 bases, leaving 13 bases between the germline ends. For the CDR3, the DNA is TGTGCCAGCAGCCCGGTTGTGGGGGAAGAGACCCAGTACTTC. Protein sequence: CASSPVVGEETQYF.

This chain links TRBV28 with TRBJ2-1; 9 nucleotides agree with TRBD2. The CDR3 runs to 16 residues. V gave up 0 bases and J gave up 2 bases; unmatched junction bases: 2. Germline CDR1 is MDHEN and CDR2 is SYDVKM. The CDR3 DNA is TGTGCCAGCAGTTTATGGCGGGAGGGTACCTACAATGAGCAGTTCTTC. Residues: CASSLWREGTYNEQFF.